These 14 T cell receptor beta chains share one sample of origin, sequenced in a study of blood T cell repertoires in COVID-19. Profiling relied on immunoSEQ multiplex PCR, and the TCRdb table lists in-frame clones only, not all of them. The table has 200,000 to 250,000 clones, roughly four fifths seen once; the top ten hold less than 2%. The sample was PBMCs or T cells enriched from blood (not recorded which). These receptor sequences come from a man aged 55 to 70 who had recovered from COVID-19.

The chain links TRBV6-5 to TRBJ1-2, with 7 positions matching TRBD1. Germline V gene sequence: CDR1 MNHEY, CDR2 SVGAGI. With 4 bases clipped from V and 5 bases from J, the junction kept 10 bases outside the gene matches. The CDR3 contains 15 residues. CDR3 DNA: TGTGCCAGCAGTTTCCAGGGGGGAAAGGGGTATGGCTACACCTTC. This gives the protein CASSFQGGKGYGYTF.

The genes are TRBV6-5 and TRBJ1-6, with 7 nucleotides matching TRBD1. The CDR3 length is 16 residues. CDR1 and CDR2 (germline): MNHEY, SVGAGI. The V segment lost 4 bases and the J segment 0 bases; nucleotides outside the gene matches: 3. The DNA for the CDR3 is TGTGCCAGCAGTTTGACAGGGAGCTCCTATAATTCACCCCTCCACTTT. Translated: CASSLTGSSYNSPLHF.

J is TRBJ2-5 and V is TRBV11-2, with a weak D call TRBD1 (5 bases). Deletions cut 1 base from V and 5 bases from J, with 11 bases between. Germline CDR1 SGHAT, CDR2 FQNNGV. The CDR3 extends over 14 amino acids. The CDR3 here is CASSLVMGQETQYF. Written as DNA, the CDR3 is TGTGCCAGCAGCTTAGTCATGGGGCAGGAGACCCAGTACTTC.

V usage is TRBV15 and J usage is TRBJ1-5; no clear D. The CDR3 totals 15 residues. Germline V CDR1 and CDR2: LNHNV, YYDKDF (reference sequence). The germline V and J ends were trimmed by 0 bases and 3 bases, with 9 bases remaining between them. CDR3 protein: CATSRDPGINQPQHF. The CDR3 DNA is TGTGCCACCAGCAGAGATCCCGGGATCAATCAGCCCCAGCATTTT.

The rearrangement links TRBV18 to TRBJ1-1; TRBD1 is a possible D gene (5 bases). Deletions cut 3 bases from V and 2 bases from J, with 13 bases between. Germline assignment: CDR1 KGHSH and CDR2 LQKENI. The CDR3 covers 15 residues. As DNA, the CDR3 is TGTGCCAGCTCACCGGAGGGGATCGTTAACACTGAAGCTTTCTTT. Translated, it gives CASSPEGIVNTEAFF.

This clone was seen only a few times. The genes are TRBV6-1 and TRBJ1-1, with no clear D. The germline gives CDR1 MNHNS, CDR2 SASEGT. The CDR3 consists of 13 residues. Trimming stripped 1 base from V and 2 bases from J, with 5 bases between. CDR3 coding DNA: TGTGCCAGCAGTGAAGTCTTTAACACTGAAGCTTTCTTT. Residues: CASSEVFNTEAFF.

The V gene is TRBV7-2, the J gene TRBJ2-3; D is perhaps TRBD1 (5 bases). V was clipped by 2 bases and J by 3 bases, with 6 bases between them. The CDR3 covers 13 residues. The germline V gene has CDR1 SGHTA and CDR2 FQGNSA. CDR3: CASSLQGTDTQYF. CDR3 bases: TGTGCCAGCAGCTTACAGGGAACAGATACGCAGTATTTT.

The chain recombines TRBV5-4 with TRBJ1-2; tentative D call: TRBD1 (5 bases). From germline, CDR1 is SGHNT and CDR2 YYREEE (reference sequence). The CDR3 contains 18 residues. The germline V and J ends were trimmed by 0 bases and 0 bases, with 18 bases remaining between them. CDR3 sequence (DNA): TGTGCCAGCAGCTTGGCGGGCCCCCTGACAGATACTAACTATGGCTACACCTTC. Protein product: CASSLAGPLTDTNYGYTF.

J is TRBJ1-1 and V is TRBV10-3; D uncertain. This CDR3 has 14 amino acids. V dropped 11 bases and J dropped 1 base, with 17 bases sitting between them. Germline CDR1 ENHRY, CDR2 SYGVKD. In DNA, the CDR3 is TGTGCCGTCTCTCGGCGGGAGGGGAACACTGAAGCTTTCTTT. Protein product: CAVSRREGNTEAFF.

The V and J genes are TRBV2 and TRBJ2-1; D is uncertain. The CDR3 spans 13 residues. V lost 3 bases and J lost 4, with 7 bases in between. In germline, CDR1 is SNHLY, CDR2 FYNNEI. CDR3 in DNA: TGTGCCAGCAGTGATCGACAATACAATGAGCAGTTCTTC. Translation: CASSDRQYNEQFF.

The rearrangement uses TRBV21-1 and TRBJ2-1; the listed D gene, TRBD2, was not tested against the DNA. TRBV21-1 is an annotated pseudogene. The CDR3 runs 17 residues. The CDR3, as DNA: TGTGCCAGCGAAAAAAGGGGGGGTAACGGCTCCTACAATGAGCAGTTCTTC. Amino acid sequence: CASEKRGGNGSYNEQFF.

This sequence joins TRBV11-2 and TRBJ2-7; D perhaps matches TRBD2 (7 bases). The germline V and J ends were trimmed by 6 bases and 0 bases, with 15 bases remaining between them. The CDR3 spans 15 residues. The germline V gene encodes CDR1 SGHAT and CDR2 FQNNGV. Written as DNA, the CDR3 is TGTGCCAGCAGTATAGGGAGGGGGGGCTCCTACGAGCAGTACTTC. Its translation is CASSIGRGGSYEQYF.

This chain uses TRBV12-5 with TRBJ1-3, with 8 nucleotides matching TRBD1. Germline loops: CDR1 LGHNT, CDR2 FRNRAP. The CDR3 length is 14 residues. With 7 bases clipped from V and 3 bases from J, the junction kept 5 bases outside the gene matches. CDR3 DNA sequence: TGTGCTAGTGTCGCAGGGGGCTTTGGAAACACCATATATTTT. It translates to CASVAGGFGNTIYF.

The V call is TRBV6-5, the J call TRBJ2-7, with D possibly being TRBD1 (5 bases). CDR1 is MNHEY, CDR2 SVGAGI, per germline. This CDR3 has 14 residues. Trimming removed 2 bases at V and 3 bases at J, with 11 bases between. Here the CDR3 reads CASSYGRVGYEQYF. The CDR3 nucleotides are TGTGCCAGCAGTTACGGCAGGGTTGGCTACGAGCAGTACTTC.